This note documents a single T cell receptor beta chain sequence. The junction had 6 bases not matched to a gene; V was cut back by 5 bases and J by 2 bases. Germline CDR1 is KGHSH and CDR2 is LQKENI. CDR3 length equals 15 residues. This entry comes from a study of blood T cell repertoires in COVID-19. Clones were sequenced by immunoSEQ multiplex PCR, and TCRdb holds only the in-frame ones, with some missing. The sample shows around 190,000 clones, 70% to 85% of them seen only once. The chain carries TRBV18 and TRBJ1-5; TRBD1 agrees at 7 bases. The TCR originated in a human donor in a cohort sampled during active COVID-19. The source material was peripheral blood. The CDR3 DNA is TGTGCCAGCTCATACAGGGGCGAGGGCAATCAGCCCCAGCATTTT. Protein: CASSYRGEGNQPQHF.